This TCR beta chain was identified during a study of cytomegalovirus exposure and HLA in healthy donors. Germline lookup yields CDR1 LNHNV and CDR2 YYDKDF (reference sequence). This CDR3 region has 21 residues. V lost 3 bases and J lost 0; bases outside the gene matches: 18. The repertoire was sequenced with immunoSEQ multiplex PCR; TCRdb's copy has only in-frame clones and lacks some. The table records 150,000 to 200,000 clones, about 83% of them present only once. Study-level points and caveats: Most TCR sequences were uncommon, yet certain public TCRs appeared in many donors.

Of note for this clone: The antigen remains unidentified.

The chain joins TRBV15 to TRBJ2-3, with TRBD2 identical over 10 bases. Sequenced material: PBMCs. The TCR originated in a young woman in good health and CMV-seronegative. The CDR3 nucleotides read TGTGCCACCAGCAGGGTCCGACTAGCGGGTGCCACGCGGTCTAGCACAGATACGCAGTATTTT. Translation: CATSRVRLAGATRSSTDTQYF. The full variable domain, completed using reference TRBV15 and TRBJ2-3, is DAMVIQNPRYQVTQFGKPVTLSCSQTLNHNVMYWYQQKSSQAPKLLFHYYDKDFNNEADTPDNFQSRRPNTSFCFLDIRSPGLGDTAMYLCATSRVRLAGATRSSTDTQYFGPGTRLTVL.